Included here is one TCR beta chain sequence, with context. Participant age was about 18 to 100 years, and participants resided in approximately 24 US areas. Membership in each cohort depended on participant-reported clinical history. Method: immunoSEQ multiplex PCR; TCRdb's copy keeps in-frame clones and lacks some. The sample holds about 160,000 clones, approximately 86% seen once. This sample is drawn from a study of blood T cell repertoires in COVID-19. In germline, CDR1 is MNHEY, CDR2 SVGEGT. The CDR3 runs 13 residues. V lost 5 bases and J 11 bases, leaving 16 bases between the germline ends. The receptor was isolated from a man aged 55-75 years who had recovered from COVID-19. The chain uses TRBV6-2 or TRBV6-3 and TRBJ1-5; TRBD1 might be the D (5 bases). Material: PBMCs or T cells enriched from blood (not recorded which). The CDR3 loop is CASSPGTGEAQHF. CDR3 DNA: TGTGCCAGCAGTCCCGGGACGGGGGAAGCCCAGCATTTT.